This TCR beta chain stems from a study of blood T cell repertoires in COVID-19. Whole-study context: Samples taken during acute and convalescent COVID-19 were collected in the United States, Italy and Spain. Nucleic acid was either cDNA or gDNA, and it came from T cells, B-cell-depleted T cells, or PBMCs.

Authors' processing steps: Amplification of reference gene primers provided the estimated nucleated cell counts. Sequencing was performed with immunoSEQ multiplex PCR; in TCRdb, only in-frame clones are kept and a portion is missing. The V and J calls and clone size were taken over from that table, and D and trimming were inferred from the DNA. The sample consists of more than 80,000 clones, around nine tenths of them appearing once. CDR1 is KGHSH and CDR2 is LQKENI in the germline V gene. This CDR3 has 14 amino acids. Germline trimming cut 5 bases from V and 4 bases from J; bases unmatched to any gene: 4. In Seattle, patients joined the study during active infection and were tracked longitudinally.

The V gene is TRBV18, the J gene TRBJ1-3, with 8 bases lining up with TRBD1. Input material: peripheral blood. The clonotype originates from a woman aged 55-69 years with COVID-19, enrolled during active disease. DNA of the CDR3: TGTGCCAGCTCATCGACAGGGGACGGAAACACCATATATTTT. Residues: CASSSTGDGNTIYF.